The 8 T cell receptor beta chains given below trace back to one sample, sequenced in a study of metastatic and nonmetastatic thyroid tumors. Thyroid surgery was preceded by no treatment in any patient. Using MiXCR, TCRdb reanalyzed the PCR reads. The data contain 50,000 to 65,000 clones, around a sixth of them singletons. Source material: blood. The receptors stem from a female donor with papillary thyroid cancer or a benign thyroid nodule (not recorded which). Some clones in this sample may be carry-over from other donors' samples.

This clone was observed at least ten times. CDR3 amino acids: CSAYGTGSGANVLTF. CDR3 DNA sequence: TGCAGTGCTTACGGGACAGGGTCTGGGGCCAACGTCCTGACTTTC. The rearrangement uses TRBV20-1 and TRBJ2-6; 9 positions match TRBD1. CDR3 length equals 15 residues. The V gene end was trimmed by 5 bases and the J gene end by 1 base; junction bases not matched to a gene: 3. Per germline, CDR1 DFQATT and CDR2 SNEGSKA (reference sequence).

This clone occurred many times. V gene TRBV7-2 combines with J gene TRBJ1-5; D call uncertain. Trimming cost V 1 base and J 5 bases, with 6 bases left between them. This CDR3 spans 13 amino acids. Germline V gives CDR1 SGHTA, CDR2 FQGNSA. In nucleotides, the CDR3 is TGTGCCAGCAGCTTAGAACGGGATCAGCCCCAGCATTTT. Residues: CASSLERDQPQHF.

Remarks on this clone: Being one base from a much bigger clone, this may be a read error. The J gene is TRBJ2-3, the V gene TRBV24-1, with 7 bases that match TRBD1. Germline CDR1 KGHDR, CDR2 SFDVKD. This CDR3 has 17 residues. DNA for the CDR3: TGTGCCACCAGTGAACATACAGGGGTTCTTTCCCAAAATACGCAGTATTTC. Protein: CATSEHTGVLSQNTQYF.

This clone was seen at least ten times. The rearrangement links TRBV5-1 to TRBJ1-1; 10 bases map to TRBD1. V dropped 4 bases and J dropped 5; count of bases not matched to a gene: 11. CDR1 is SGHRS and CDR2 is YFSETQ in the germline V gene. The CDR3 sequence is 16 residues long. The CDR3 loop is CASSTGQGTPGTEAFF. The DNA for the CDR3 is TGCGCCAGCAGCACGGGACAGGGGACCCCGGGTACTGAAGCTTTCTTT.

The table lists this clone with a few counts. Mismatch with germline at one junction end may stem from a read error. The chain uses TRBV28 and TRBJ2-7; tentative D call: TRBD2 (7 bases). CDR3 size: 13 residues. Germline V gene lookup returns CDR1 MDHEN and CDR2 SYDVKM. The CDR3 DNA is TGTACCAGCGGTTGGGGGCGGGGGCACGAGCAGTACTTC. This translates into CTSGWGRGHEQYF.

This clone was observed a few times. Germline and junction disagree at one end, which may indicate a read error. The genes are TRBV2 and TRBJ2-7, with D unresolved. CDR3 length: 14 amino acids. From germline, CDR1 is SNHLY and CDR2 FYNNEI. The CDR3 loop reads CDSSEALIIYEQYF. CDR3 DNA sequence: TGTGACAGCAGTGAAGCGCTTATTATCTACGAGCAGTACTTC. Variable domain in full (rest from reference TRBV2 and TRBJ2-7): EPEVTQTPSHQVTQMGQEVILRCVPISNHLYFYWYRQILGQKVEFLVSFYNNEISEKSEIFDDQFSVERPDGSNFTLKIRSTKLEDSAMYFCDSSEALIIYEQYFGPGTRLTVT.

This clone was seen more than once but under ten times. The chain uses TRBV6-2 or TRBV6-3 and TRBJ2-7, with 8 bases matching TRBD2. Germline V gives CDR1 MNHEY, CDR2 SVGEGT. This CDR3 comprises 15 residues. The CDR3 bases are TGTGCAAGAAGCTACTTCGGGACTAGTTTGATCGAGCAGTACTTC. Its protein product is CARSYFGTSLIEQYF.

This clone appeared many times. V and J are TRBV28 and TRBJ2-7; D may match TRBD1 or TRBD2 (7 bases each). The CDR3 contains 15 residues. Per germline, CDR1 MDHEN and CDR2 SYDVKM. Trimming stripped 6 bases from V and 6 bases from J, with 21 bases between. The CDR3: CASSQGGRELSEQYF. CDR3 sequence (DNA): TGTGCCAGCAGCCAGGGGGGGCGGGAGCTCTCCGAGCAGTACTTC.